A selection of T cell receptor beta chains follows, all from one sample in a study of STAT5B mutations in CD4+ large granular lymphocyte leukemia. The method was immunoSEQ multiplex PCR; TCRdb's version includes in-frame clones alone and lacks a portion of them. The repertoire holds some 30,000 clones, around four fifths seen once, with approximately 2.5% in the top ten. The sample comprised CD4+ T cells from blood buffy coats. The receptors here all came from a human donor in good health. Both conserved end residues are part of each CDR3. A D gene is named only where the DNA matches it firmly. Some rows have no size entry. The others give once, few or many, or a class for an expanded clone.

>TRBV7-9|-|TRBJ1-2|-
TGTGCCAGCAGCCTCCGTGAGGGTCAAGGCTACACCTTC
CASSLREGQGYTF
>TRBV6-6|TRBD2|TRBJ2-1|-
TGTGCCAGCAGCAAAACTAGCGGGACTTACAATGAGCAGTTCTTC
CASSKTSGTYNEQFF
>TRBV5-4|TRBD2|TRBJ2-7|-
TGTGCCAGCAGCCTGCCGGGGGGGGACGAGCAGTACTTC
CASSLPGGDEQYF
>TRBV9|-|TRBJ2-5|once
TGTGCCAGCAGCGTTTGGGGGTTCCAAGAGACCCAGTACTTC
CASSVWGFQETQYF
>TRBV11-2|-|TRBJ2-5|-
TGTGCCAGCAGGTCCCTAGGGGAGACCCAGTACTTC
CASRSLGETQYF
>TRBV30|-|TRBJ2-5|-
TGTGCCTGGAGGGGGGATGCAGGGAGGAGGACCCAGTACTTC
CAWRGDAGRRTQYF
>TRBV28|-|TRBJ1-4|-
TGTGCCAGCAGCCTTGGACAGTTGAGTGAAAAACTGTTTTTT
CASSLGQLSEKLFF
>TRBV30|TRBD2|TRBJ2-3|-
TGTGCCTGGAGTCACGGGGGGGGCGGGTTAGCAGATACGCAGTATTTT
CAWSHGGGGLADTQYF
>TRBV27|-|TRBJ2-1|-
TGTGCCAGCAGTTTGGTAGGGACTCACTACAATGAGCAGTTCTTC
CASSLVGTHYNEQFF
>TRBV5-1|-|TRBJ2-3|once
TGCGCCAGCAGCTTGGGCGGGGCCGATACGCAGTATTTT
CASSLGGADTQYF
>TRBV12-1|-|TRBJ2-3|-
TGTGCCAGCAGCTCCAAAGGGACTAGCGGGGGGCCACGATACCACACAGATACGCAGTATTTT
CASSSKGTSGGPRYHTDTQYF
>TRBV18|-|TRBJ1-6|-
TGTGCCAGCTCGGATAGACAGGACTCACCCCTCCACTTT
CASSDRQDSPLHF
>TRBV6-6|-|TRBJ1-2|-
TGTGCCAGCTCAATGGTGGATGGCTACACCTTC
CASSMVDGYTF
>TRBV5-5|-|TRBJ2-3|-
TGTGCCAGCAGCTTGCTAAGTTCCAACTTGGCCGTGCATTTT
CASSLLSSNLAVHF
>TRBV11-2|TRBD2|TRBJ2-3|-
TGTGCCAGCAGCCGGACTAGCGGGAATGCAGATACGCAGTATTTT
CASSRTSGNADTQYF
>TRBV5-1|TRBD1|TRBJ2-5|-
TGCGCCAGCAGCCCGGAAACCTCCGGGACAGACAAGAGAACCCAGTACTTC
CASSPETSGTDKRTQYF
>TRBV11-1|-|TRBJ1-1|few
TGTGCCAGCACCGGGACTCTCGGCGAAAGGGCTTTCTTT
CASTGTLGERAFF
>TRBV30|-|TRBJ1-2|-
TGTGCCTGGAGTGTAAACCGCCTTTTGGAGAATCGGGGCTACACCTTC
CAWSVNRLLENRGYTF
>TRBV10-1|-|TRBJ2-7|few
TGCGCCAGCATCCGCCGATCCTACGAGCAGTACTTC
CASIRRSYEQYF
>TRBV14|-|TRBJ1-1|once
TGTGCCAGCAGCCCTCAAAGGGGCGGCACTGAAGCTTTCTTT
CASSPQRGGTEAFF
>TRBV6-1|-|TRBJ2-7|once
TGTGCCAGCAGTGAAGCGCGGTCTATAATAAACTACGAGCAGTACTTC
CASSEARSIINYEQYF
>TRBV18|-|TRBJ1-2|-
TGTGCCAGCTCATCCTCTGCCGGGTCATACTATGGCTACACCTTC
CASSSSAGSYYGYTF
>TRBV7-5|-|TRBJ1-5|-
TGTGCCAGAAGCTCTCCAAGAGGGAGGGTGGGACAGCCCCAGCATTTT
CARSSPRGRVGQPQHF
>TRBV19|TRBD2|TRBJ2-2|-
TGTGCCAGTGGAGACAGGCCGAGCGGGAGTAGGACCGGGGAGCTGTTTTTT
CASGDRPSGSRTGELFF
>TRBV18|-|TRBJ1-2|-
TGTGCCAGCTCACCACCGGGGAGCCTAACGCCCTATGGCTACACCTTC
CASSPPGSLTPYGYTF
>TRBV11-2|-|TRBJ1-1|few
TGTGCCAGCAGCTTACGAAGGGACACTGAAGCTTTCTTT
CASSLRRDTEAFF
>TRBV27|TRBD2|TRBJ2-7|-
TGTGCCAGCAGTGTAGCGGGGGGGATTTTCTACGAGCAGTACTTC
CASSVAGGIFYEQYF
>TRBV9|-|TRBJ1-5|-
TGTGCCAGCAGCGGCGGCAGGAGAGAGCTAGCTGGGAATCAGCCCCAGCATTTT
CASSGGRRELAGNQPQHF
>TRBV29-1|-|TRBJ2-5|-
TGCAGCGTTGGTTTAAACAGTGGGGTCCAAGAGACCCAGTACTTC
CSVGLNSGVQETQYF
>TRBV19|TRBD1|TRBJ2-5|-
TGTGCCAGTAGGGACAGGGACCTTGCAGGGACCCAGTACTTC
CASRDRDLAGTQYF
>TRBV30|-|TRBJ2-1|-
TGTGCCTGGAGACCTCACTCCAATGAGCAGTTCTTC
CAWRPHSNEQFF
>TRBV6-6|TRBD1|TRBJ2-7|-
TGTGCCAGCAGTGCCCTTGACAGGGAAGGGGCCTACGAGCAGTACTTC
CASSALDREGAYEQYF
>TRBV7-7|TRBD1|TRBJ2-1|-
TGTGCCAGCAGCACAGGGGTCGACAATGAGCAGTTCTTC
CASSTGVDNEQFF
>TRBV7-6|-|TRBJ2-5|-
TGTGCCAGCAGCCTCTTTGCGGTTCAAGAGACCCAGTACTTC
CASSLFAVQETQYF
>TRBV27|-|TRBJ2-1|few
TGTGCCAGCAGTCGGACCGCAGAGGATGAGCAGTTCTTC
CASSRTAEDEQFF
>TRBV20-1|-|TRBJ1-2|-
TGCAGTGCATCTCGGGTGAGCGGCTACACCTTC
CSASRVSGYTF
>TRBV19|-|TRBJ1-2|few
TGTGCCAGTAGGATGGGACGGGGTGGCTACACCTTC
CASRMGRGGYTF
>TRBV2|-|TRBJ2-5|-
TGTGCCAGCAGGCGAGACTACCAAGAGACCCAGTACTTC
CASRRDYQETQYF
>TRBV5-1|-|TRBJ2-7|-
TGCGCCAGCAGCTTGTCTATTCGAGGGATTTACGAGCAGTACTTC
CASSLSIRGIYEQYF
>TRBV5-6|-|TRBJ1-5|-
TGTGCCAGCGCGCAAAAAAATAGCAATCAGCCCCAGCATTTT
CASAQKNSNQPQHF
>TRBV5-4|-|TRBJ2-3|-
TGTGCCAGCAGCTTTTTTTTAGACTTGACAGATACGCAGTATTTT
CASSFFLDLTDTQYF
>TRBV11-1|-|TRBJ2-2|-
TGTGCCAGCAGCCGCGGCGGCACCGGGGAGCTGTTTTTT
CASSRGGTGELFF
>TRBV25-1|-|TRBJ1-5|few
TGTGCCAGCAGTGAATACATCGATTTGTATAGCAATCAGCCCCAGCATTTT
CASSEYIDLYSNQPQHF
>TRBV2|-|TRBJ2-5|-
TGTGCCAGCAGTGACGGCAAAGCAGAGACCCAGTACTTC
CASSDGKAETQYF
>TRBV16|-|TRBJ1-5|-
TGTGCCAGCAGCCAATCGTGGGGAAATAGCAATCAGCCCCAGCATTTT
CASSQSWGNSNQPQHF
>TRBV27|-|TRBJ2-7|-
TGTGCCAGCACCCCCGTGTACTACGAGCAGTACTTC
CASTPVYYEQYF
>TRBV25-1|TRBD1|TRBJ1-2|-
TGTGCCAGCAGTGCTAGGACAGGGGCGAACTATGGCTACACCTTC
CASSARTGANYGYTF
>TRBV5-4|TRBD2|TRBJ2-1|-
TGTGCCAGCAGCCCGGGACTAGCGGGAGGGCCTACGTATGAGCAGTTCTTC
CASSPGLAGGPTYEQFF
>TRBV7-2|TRBD1|TRBJ2-6|-
TGTGCCAGCACCTTCTCTACAGGGGGCGCGCCTGGGGCCAACGTCCTGACTTTC
CASTFSTGGAPGANVLTF
>TRBV18|-|TRBJ2-5|-
TGTGCCAGCTCACTCTTCATGGCCCAGGGGGAGACCCAGTACTTC
CASSLFMAQGETQYF
>TRBV7-9|TRBD1|TRBJ2-1|-
TGTGCCAGCAGCTTAGGACAGGGTGATGGCAATGAGCAGTTCTTC
CASSLGQGDGNEQFF
>TRBV6-6|TRBD2|TRBJ2-1|-
TGTGCCAGCAACCCTGGGGGACTAGCGAACAATGAGCAGTTCTTC
CASNPGGLANNEQFF
>TRBV18|-|TRBJ2-2|-
TGTGCCAGCTCACGTATGGGATCGTCCGGGGAGCTGTTTTTT
CASSRMGSSGELFF
>TRBV9|-|TRBJ1-2|-
TGTGCCAGCAGCCCCGGGGCGGGCGGCAACTATGGCTACACCTTC
CASSPGAGGNYGYTF
>TRBV5-1|-|TRBJ1-2|-
TGCGCCAGCAGCCCAAGGGAGGTCCGGGCTATTAACTATGGCTACACCTTC
CASSPREVRAINYGYTF
>TRBV27|TRBD2|TRBJ2-3|-
TGTGCCAGTAAACAAGCCGGGACTAGCGCCACAGATACGCAGTATTTT
CASKQAGTSATDTQYF
>TRBV30|-|TRBJ1-1|few
TGTGCCTGGAGTTCGGGACAACAAGAAGCTTTCTTT
CAWSSGQQEAFF
>TRBV5-6|-|TRBJ2-1|-
TGTGCCAGCAGCTTGGTCCCGGGCCAATTATACAATGAGCAGTTCTTC
CASSLVPGQLYNEQFF